This T cell receptor beta chain was retrieved from a study of shared clonotypes between healthy human individuals. In regard to this clone: Its antigen remains unknown.

As originally analysed: ImmunoSEQ junction-only sequences lacked quality scores, so their filtering differed. TCRdb's table, derived via immunoSEQ multiplex PCR, lists solely in-frame clones and lacks some. V, J and clone size were drawn from that table, and D and trimming were deduced from the DNA. In the table there are 2 million to 2.5 million clones, almost 96% of which are singletons. The CDR3 covers 15 residues. The germline gives CDR1 SGHTA, CDR2 FQGNSA. Trimming cost V 2 bases and J 3 bases, with 11 bases left between them. Those who donated were healthy HIV-negative adults, with no recent acute infections or vaccinations reported. Overall study findings and caveats: Naive CD4 clonotype sharing across several donors was 4.5% to 6%.

The sequenced sample consisted of naive CD4+ T cells sorted from blood. As for subset: CD45RA+ positively selected. This clonotype was sampled from a man aged 18 to 30 in good health. The chain is built from TRBV7-2 and TRBJ2-4; a possible D gene is TRBD2 (6 bases). DNA of the CDR3: TGTGCCAGCAGCTTATCAGCGGGCAGCAAAAACATTCAGTACTTC. Its protein product is CASSLSAGSKNIQYF.